This is a list of T cell receptor beta chains from one sample in a study of breast tumors, draining lymph nodes, adjacent tissues. TCRdb re-derived calls from the multiplex PCR reads in MiXCR, one entry per CDR3 protein. In the table there are 50,000 to 75,000 distinct CDR3 sequences, around three fifths of which are singletons. The specimen sequenced was breast tumor tissue. The receptors come from a female donor with breast cancer. Some clones in this sample may be carry-over from other donors' samples. The CDR3 runs from the conserved cysteine through the conserved F or W. Fields, in order: J gene, clone size, CDR3 length, V gene, D gene, CDR3 DNA, CDR3 protein. A D gene is named only where the DNA matches it firmly. Size is stated for part of the rows, as once, few or many counts, or as a class when the clone is expanded.

TRBJ2-2 | many | 13 | TRBV2 | NA | TGTGCCAGCAGTGACCGAGGGTCCGGGGAGCTGTTTTTT | CASSDRGSGELFF
TRBJ1-4 | once | 14 | TRBV7-9 | NA | TGTGTCAGCAGCTCGCCCGGTTACAACGAAAAACTGTTTTTT | CVSSSPGYNEKLFF
TRBJ2-2 | many | 13 | TRBV12-3/TRBV12-4 | NA | TGTGCCAGCAGCCCGGGACCGACCGGGGAGCTGTTTTTT | CASSPGPTGELFF
TRBJ2-5 | many | 15 | TRBV28 | NA | TGTGCCAGCAGTTTACTTTCGCGCACCCAAGAGACCCAGTACTTC | CASSLLSRTQETQYF
TRBJ2-5 | NA | 12 | TRBV24-1 | NA | TGTGCCACCAGTGGGGGTGGGGAGACCCAGTACTTC | CATSGGGETQYF
TRBJ1-2 | NA | 14 | TRBV7-8 | TRBD1 | TGTGCCAGCAGCTTAGGGGGGACAGCATATGGCTACACCTTC | CASSLGGTAYGYTF
TRBJ1-2 | NA | 15 | TRBV2 | TRBD1 | TGTGCCAGCAGTCCCGGACAGGGGTTGGGTTATGGCTACACCTTC | CASSPGQGLGYGYTF
TRBJ2-5 | NA | 12 | TRBV7-9 | NA | TGTGCCAGCAGCCCACTGACTGAGACCCAGTACTTC | CASSPLTETQYF
TRBJ2-1 | NA | 13 | TRBV29-1 | TRBD2 | TGCAGCGGACACGGGGGGGGGTACAATGAGCAGTTCTTC | CSGHGGGYNEQFF
TRBJ2-7 | NA | 14 | TRBV6-1 | TRBD1 | TGTGCCAGCAAGGATGAGCGACAGGGCCACGAGCAGTACTTC | CASKDERQGHEQYF
TRBJ2-1 | many | 17 | TRBV27 | NA | TGTGCCAGCAGTTTGCAACTAGGAACCAGGAACTACAATGAGCAGTTCTTC | CASSLQLGTRNYNEQFF
TRBJ2-5 | NA | 15 | TRBV7-9 | NA | TGTGCCAGCTCACCCGCTCTCCTGTGGGGGGAGACCCAGTACTTC | CASSPALLWGETQYF
TRBJ2-1 | NA | 14 | TRBV5-1 | NA | TGCGCCAGCAGCCCTCTGGTGGGAAGCGATGAGCAGTTCTTC | CASSPLVGSDEQFF
TRBJ2-3 | many | 14 | TRBV2 | NA | TGTGCCAGCAGTGAAGGAGTCAGAACAGATACGCAGTATTTT | CASSEGVRTDTQYF
TRBJ2-7 | many | 17 | TRBV6-1 | TRBD1 | TGTGCCAGCAGTGAAGCGCTGGGGGACAGTTCCCTCTACGAGCAGTACTTC | CASSEALGDSSLYEQYF
TRBJ1-4 | few | 16 | TRBV15 | NA | TGTGCCACCAGCAGAGATATAACGGGGCTGGGGGAAAAACTGTTTTTT | CATSRDITGLGEKLFF
TRBJ2-3 | NA | 12 | TRBV29-1 | NA | TGCAGCGTGCGGGGGCGCGCAGATACGCAGTATTTT | CSVRGRADTQYF
TRBJ1-2 | NA | 14 | TRBV6-2/TRBV6-3 | TRBD1 | TGTGCCAGCAGTTTCCTAGCGGGACAGGGCGTTCCCACCTTC | CASSFLAGQGVPTF
TRBJ2-1 | many | 15 | TRBV3-1 | NA | TGTGCCAGCAGCCAAGTCCGGGGGCGTACGAATGAGCAGTTCTTC | CASSQVRGRTNEQFF
TRBJ1-4 | NA | 12 | TRBV5-1 | TRBD1 | TGCGCCAGCAGCATGGGACAGGGCGTACTGTTTTTT | CASSMGQGVLFF
TRBJ2-3 | NA | 14 | TRBV7-9 | NA | TGTGCCAGCAGTGCGGGGCTAGCGAAAGATACGCAGTATTTT | CASSAGLAKDTQYF
TRBJ1-4 | NA | 12 | TRBV20-1 | NA | TGCAGTGCTAGTGCGGGCGGTGAAAAACTGTTTTTT | CSASAGGEKLFF
TRBJ2-2 | NA | 13 | TRBV6-1 | TRBD1 | TGTGCCAGCAGTGGGACAGGGGCCGGGGAGCTGTTTTTT | CASSGTGAGELFF
TRBJ2-5 | NA | 16 | TRBV5-1 | TRBD2 | TGCGCCAGCAGCACGGGACTAGCGGGGTTACAAGAGACCCAGTACTTC | CASSTGLAGLQETQYF
TRBJ2-3 | few | 15 | TRBV5-1 | NA | TGCGCCAGCAGCCCCGGGACGGCTAGCACAGATACGCAGTATTTT | CASSPGTASTDTQYF
TRBJ1-1 | NA | 12 | TRBV5-1 | NA | TGCGCCAGCAGCTTGGAGGGGGGGAAAGCTTTCTTT | CASSLEGGKAFF
TRBJ2-1 | NA | 15 | TRBV10-3 | TRBD2 | TGTGCCACTAACTCCGGGACTAGCGGGATGGATGAGCAGTTCTTC | CATNSGTSGMDEQFF
TRBJ1-3 | NA | 10 | TRBV2 | NA | TGTGCCAGCTCAGGGAACACCATATATTTT | CASSGNTIYF
TRBJ2-1 | NA | 17 | TRBV5-5 | NA | TGTGCCAGCAGCTTGGGAGTAGCTATGAGGAAGGTCGATGAGCAGTTCTTC | CASSLGVAMRKVDEQFF
TRBJ2-7 | many | 13 | TRBV12-3/TRBV12-4 | TRBD1 | TGTGCCAGCAGTCCAGGGACAGCCTACGAGCAGTACTTC | CASSPGTAYEQYF
TRBJ2-1 | many | 16 | TRBV5-5 | TRBD1 | TGTGCCAGCAGCCCAGGGACAGCTTATTCCTACAATGAGCAGTTCTTC | CASSPGTAYSYNEQFF
TRBJ1-2 | NA | 14 | TRBV9 | NA | TGTGCCAGCAGCCCCAGCGCGGGGTGGAGCGGCTACACCTTC | CASSPSAGWSGYTF